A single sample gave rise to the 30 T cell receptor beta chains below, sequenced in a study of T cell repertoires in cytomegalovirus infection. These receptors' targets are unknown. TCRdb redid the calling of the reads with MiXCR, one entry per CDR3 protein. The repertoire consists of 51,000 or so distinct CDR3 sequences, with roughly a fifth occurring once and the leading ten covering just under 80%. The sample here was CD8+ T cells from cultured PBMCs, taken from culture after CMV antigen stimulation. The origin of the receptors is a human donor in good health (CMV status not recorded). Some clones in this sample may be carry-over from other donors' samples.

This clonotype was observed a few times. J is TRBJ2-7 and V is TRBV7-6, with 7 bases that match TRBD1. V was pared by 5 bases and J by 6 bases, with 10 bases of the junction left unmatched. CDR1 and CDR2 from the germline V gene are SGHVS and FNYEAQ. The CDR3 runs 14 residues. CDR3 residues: CASSARTGPGEQYF. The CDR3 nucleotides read TGTGCCAGCAGCGCGCGGACAGGCCCCGGCGAGCAGTACTTC.

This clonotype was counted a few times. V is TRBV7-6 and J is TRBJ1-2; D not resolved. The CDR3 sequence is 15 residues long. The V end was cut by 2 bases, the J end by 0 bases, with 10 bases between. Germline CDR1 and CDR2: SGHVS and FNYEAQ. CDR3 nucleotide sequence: TGTGCCAGCAGCTTATGGGGAACCACTAACTATGGCTACACCTTC. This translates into CASSLWGTTNYGYTF.

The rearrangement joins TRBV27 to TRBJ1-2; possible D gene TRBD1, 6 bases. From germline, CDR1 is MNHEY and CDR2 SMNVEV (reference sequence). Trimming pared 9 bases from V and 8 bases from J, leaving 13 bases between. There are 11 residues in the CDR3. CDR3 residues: CARQGVGGYTF. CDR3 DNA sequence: TGTGCCAGACAGGGAGTGGGGGGCTACACCTTC.

CDR3 nucleotide sequence: TGTGCCAGCAGCCCCCACCACACCGGGGAGCTGTTTTTT. This codes for CASSPHHTGELFF. The rearrangement uses TRBV7-2 and TRBJ2-2; D gene unclear. The CDR3 is 13 residues long. V was pared by 5 bases and J by 3 bases, with 7 bases between. The V gene's germline CDR1 is SGHTA and CDR2 FQGNSA.

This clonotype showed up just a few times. Written as DNA, the CDR3 is TGCGCCAGCAGCCAAGACGGGGGGGAGTCTGAAGCTTTCTTT. This codes for CASSQDGGESEAFF. The chain employs TRBV4-1 and TRBJ1-1, with D possibly being TRBD1 (5 bases). Germline values: CDR1 MGHRA, CDR2 YSYEKL. This CDR3 is built from 14 residues. Trimming cost V 0 bases and J 6 bases, with 11 bases left between them.

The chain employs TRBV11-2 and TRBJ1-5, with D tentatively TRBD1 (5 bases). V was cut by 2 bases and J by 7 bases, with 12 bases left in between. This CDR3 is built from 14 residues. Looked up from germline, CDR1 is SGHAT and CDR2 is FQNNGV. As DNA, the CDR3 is TGTGCCAGCAGCTTAAATCGCAGGGAGCAGCCCCAGCATTTT. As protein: CASSLNRREQPQHF.

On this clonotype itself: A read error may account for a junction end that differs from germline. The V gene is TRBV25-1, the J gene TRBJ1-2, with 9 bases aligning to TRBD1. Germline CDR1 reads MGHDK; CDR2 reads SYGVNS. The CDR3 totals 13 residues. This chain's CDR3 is CDSSLQGAHGYTF. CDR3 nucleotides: TGTGACAGCAGTCTACAGGGGGCGCATGGCTACACCTTC.

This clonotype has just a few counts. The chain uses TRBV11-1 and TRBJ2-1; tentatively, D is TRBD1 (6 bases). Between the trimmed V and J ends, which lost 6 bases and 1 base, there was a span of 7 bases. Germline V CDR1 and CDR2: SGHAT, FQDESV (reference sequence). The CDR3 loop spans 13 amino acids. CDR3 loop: CASSQGSYNEQFF. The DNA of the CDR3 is TGTGCCAGCAGTCAGGGGTCCTACAATGAGCAGTTCTTC.

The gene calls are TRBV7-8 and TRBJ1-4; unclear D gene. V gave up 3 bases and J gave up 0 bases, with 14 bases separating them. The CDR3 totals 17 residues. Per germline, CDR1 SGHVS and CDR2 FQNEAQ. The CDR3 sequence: CASSFKSPDSTNEKLFF. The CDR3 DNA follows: TGTGCCAGCAGCTTCAAAAGTCCGGATTCAACTAATGAAAAACTGTTTTTT.

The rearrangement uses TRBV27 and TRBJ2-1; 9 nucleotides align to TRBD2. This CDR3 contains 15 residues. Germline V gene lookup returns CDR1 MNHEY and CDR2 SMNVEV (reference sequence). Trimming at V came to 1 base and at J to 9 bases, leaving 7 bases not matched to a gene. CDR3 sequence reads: CASSLLAGEFIEQFF. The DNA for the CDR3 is TGTGCCAGCAGTTTATTAGCGGGGGAGTTTATTGAGCAGTTCTTC.

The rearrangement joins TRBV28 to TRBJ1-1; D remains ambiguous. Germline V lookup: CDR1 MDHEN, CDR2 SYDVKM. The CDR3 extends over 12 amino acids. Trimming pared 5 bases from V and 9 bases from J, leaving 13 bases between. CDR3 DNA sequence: TGTGCCAGCAGTGCCCTGGGCAGACAAGCTTTCTTT. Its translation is CASSALGRQAFF.

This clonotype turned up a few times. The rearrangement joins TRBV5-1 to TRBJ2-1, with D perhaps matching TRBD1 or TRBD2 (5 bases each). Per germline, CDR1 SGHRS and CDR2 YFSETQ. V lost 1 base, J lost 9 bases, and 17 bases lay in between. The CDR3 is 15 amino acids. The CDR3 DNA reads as TGCGCCAGCAGCTTGATAACCGGGACCGATAGTGAGCAGTTCTTC. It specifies CASSLITGTDSEQFF.

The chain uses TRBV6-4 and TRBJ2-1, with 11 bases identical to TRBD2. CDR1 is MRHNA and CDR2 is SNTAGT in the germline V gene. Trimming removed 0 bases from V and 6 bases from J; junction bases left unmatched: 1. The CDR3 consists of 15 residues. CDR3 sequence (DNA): TGTGCCAGCAGTGACTCTAGCGGGGGGGCCAATGAGCAGTTCTTC. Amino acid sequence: CASSDSSGGANEQFF.

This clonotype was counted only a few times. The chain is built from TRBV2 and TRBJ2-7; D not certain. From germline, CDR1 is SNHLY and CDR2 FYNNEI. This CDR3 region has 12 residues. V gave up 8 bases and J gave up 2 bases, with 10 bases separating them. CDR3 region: CASLLSPYEQYF. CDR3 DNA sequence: TGTGCCAGCTTACTCAGCCCCTACGAGCAGTACTTC.

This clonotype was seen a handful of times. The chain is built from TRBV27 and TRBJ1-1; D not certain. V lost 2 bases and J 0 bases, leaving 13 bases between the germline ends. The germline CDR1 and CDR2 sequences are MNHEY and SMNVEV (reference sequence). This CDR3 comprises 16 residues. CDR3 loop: CASSLEQTPMNTEAFF. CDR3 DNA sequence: TGTGCCAGCAGTTTAGAACAGACCCCGATGAACACTGAAGCTTTCTTT.

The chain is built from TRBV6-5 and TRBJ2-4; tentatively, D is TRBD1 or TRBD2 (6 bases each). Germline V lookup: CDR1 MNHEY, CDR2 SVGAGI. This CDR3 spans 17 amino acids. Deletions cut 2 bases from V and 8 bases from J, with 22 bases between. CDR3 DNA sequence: TGTGCCAGCAGTTACGGGGGCCTTGGGGGGCGCAGGGACATTCAGTACTTC. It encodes CASSYGGLGGRRDIQYF.

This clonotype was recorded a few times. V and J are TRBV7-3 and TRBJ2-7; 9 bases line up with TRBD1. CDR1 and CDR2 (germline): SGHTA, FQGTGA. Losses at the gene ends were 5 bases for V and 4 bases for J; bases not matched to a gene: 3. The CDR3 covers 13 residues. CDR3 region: CASSTQGAYEQYF. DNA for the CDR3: TGTGCCAGCAGCACACAGGGGGCTTACGAGCAGTACTTC.

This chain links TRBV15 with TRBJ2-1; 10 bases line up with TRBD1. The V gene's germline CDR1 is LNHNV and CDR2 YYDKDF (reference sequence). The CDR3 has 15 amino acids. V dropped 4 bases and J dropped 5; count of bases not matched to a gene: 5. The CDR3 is CATSTGTGANNEQFF. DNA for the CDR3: TGTGCCACCAGCACCGGGACAGGGGCAAACAATGAGCAGTTCTTC.

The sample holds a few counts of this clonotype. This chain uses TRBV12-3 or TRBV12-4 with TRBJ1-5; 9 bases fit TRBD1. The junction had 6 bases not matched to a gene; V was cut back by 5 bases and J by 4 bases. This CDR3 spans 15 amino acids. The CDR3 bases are TGTGCCAGCAGTATAACAGGGGGCAGAAATCAGCCCCAGCATTTT. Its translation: CASSITGGRNQPQHF.

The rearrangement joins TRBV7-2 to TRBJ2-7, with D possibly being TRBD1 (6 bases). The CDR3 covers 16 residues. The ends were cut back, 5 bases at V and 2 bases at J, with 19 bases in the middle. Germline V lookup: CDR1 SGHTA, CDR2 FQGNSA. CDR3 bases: TGTGCCAGCAGCCCCGACAGGAAACAGCGTCCCTACGAGCAGTACTTC. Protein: CASSPDRKQRPYEQYF.

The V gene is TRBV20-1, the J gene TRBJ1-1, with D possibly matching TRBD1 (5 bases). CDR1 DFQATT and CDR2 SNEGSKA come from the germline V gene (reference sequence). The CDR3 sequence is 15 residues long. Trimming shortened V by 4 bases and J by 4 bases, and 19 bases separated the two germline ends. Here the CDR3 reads CSATPAQGVSTEAFF. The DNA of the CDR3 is TGCAGTGCTACTCCCGCGCAAGGGGTTAGCACTGAAGCTTTCTTT.

The CDR3 loop reads CASSSNPTGIGSPLHF. The CDR3 coding sequence is TGTGCCAGCAGTTCTAACCCGACAGGTATTGGTTCACCCCTCCACTTT. The gene calls are TRBV27 and TRBJ1-6; TRBD1 is a possible D gene (6 bases). The V gene lost 4 bases and the J gene lost 9 bases, with 19 bases spanning the gap. The CDR3 runs 16 residues. The germline V gene encodes CDR1 MNHEY and CDR2 SMNVEV (reference sequence).

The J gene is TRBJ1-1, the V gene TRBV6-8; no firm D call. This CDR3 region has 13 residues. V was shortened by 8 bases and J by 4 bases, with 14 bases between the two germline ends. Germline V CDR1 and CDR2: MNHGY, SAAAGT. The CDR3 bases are TGTGCCAGCGGGCCTTTGGTAGGCACTGAAGCTTTCTTT. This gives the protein CASGPLVGTEAFF.

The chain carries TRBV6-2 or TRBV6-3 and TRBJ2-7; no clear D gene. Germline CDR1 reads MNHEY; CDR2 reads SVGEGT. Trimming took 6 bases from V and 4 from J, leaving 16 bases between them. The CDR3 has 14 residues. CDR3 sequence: CASSDIFLQYEQYF. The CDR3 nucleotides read TGTGCCAGCAGCGACATCTTCCTCCAATACGAGCAGTACTTC.

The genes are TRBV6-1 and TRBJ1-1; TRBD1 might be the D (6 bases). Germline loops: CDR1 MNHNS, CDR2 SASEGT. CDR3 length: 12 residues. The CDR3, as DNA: TGTGCAAGCGGACAAAAAGGGGGTGAAGCTTTCTTT. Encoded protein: CASGQKGGEAFF.

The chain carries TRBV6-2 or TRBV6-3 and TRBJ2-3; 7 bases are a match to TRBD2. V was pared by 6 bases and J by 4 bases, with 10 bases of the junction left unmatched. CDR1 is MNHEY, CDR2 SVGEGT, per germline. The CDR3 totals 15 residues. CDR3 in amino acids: CASSFLGLDPDTQYF. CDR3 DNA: TGTGCCAGCAGCTTTCTCGGACTAGACCCAGATACGCAGTATTTT.

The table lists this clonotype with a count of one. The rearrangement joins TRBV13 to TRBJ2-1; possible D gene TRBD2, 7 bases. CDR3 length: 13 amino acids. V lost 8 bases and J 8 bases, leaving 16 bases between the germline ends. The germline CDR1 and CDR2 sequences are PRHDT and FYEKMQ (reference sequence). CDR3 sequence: CASCPGGPHEQFF. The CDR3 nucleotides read TGTGCCAGCTGCCCCGGGGGGCCCCATGAGCAGTTCTTC.

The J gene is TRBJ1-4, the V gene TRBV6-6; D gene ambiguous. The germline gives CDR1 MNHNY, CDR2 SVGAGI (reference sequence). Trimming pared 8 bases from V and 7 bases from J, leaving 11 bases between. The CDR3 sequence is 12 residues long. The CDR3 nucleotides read TGTGCCAGCTTGCGGTTGGGTGAAAAACTGTTTTTT. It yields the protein CASLRLGEKLFF.

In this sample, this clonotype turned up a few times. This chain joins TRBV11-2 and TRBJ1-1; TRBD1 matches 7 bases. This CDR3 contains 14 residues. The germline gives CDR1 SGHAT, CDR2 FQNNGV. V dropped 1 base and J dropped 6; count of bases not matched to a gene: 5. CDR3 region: CASSLGRTGPEAFF. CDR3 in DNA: TGTGCCAGCAGCTTAGGGAGGACAGGACCTGAAGCTTTCTTT.

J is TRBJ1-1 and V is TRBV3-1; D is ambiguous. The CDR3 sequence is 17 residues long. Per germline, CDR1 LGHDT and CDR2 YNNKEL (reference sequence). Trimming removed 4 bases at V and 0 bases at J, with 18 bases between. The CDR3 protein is CASSPFLGAIVNTEAFF. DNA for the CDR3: TGTGCCAGCAGCCCATTTTTGGGAGCAATTGTGAACACTGAAGCTTTCTTT.